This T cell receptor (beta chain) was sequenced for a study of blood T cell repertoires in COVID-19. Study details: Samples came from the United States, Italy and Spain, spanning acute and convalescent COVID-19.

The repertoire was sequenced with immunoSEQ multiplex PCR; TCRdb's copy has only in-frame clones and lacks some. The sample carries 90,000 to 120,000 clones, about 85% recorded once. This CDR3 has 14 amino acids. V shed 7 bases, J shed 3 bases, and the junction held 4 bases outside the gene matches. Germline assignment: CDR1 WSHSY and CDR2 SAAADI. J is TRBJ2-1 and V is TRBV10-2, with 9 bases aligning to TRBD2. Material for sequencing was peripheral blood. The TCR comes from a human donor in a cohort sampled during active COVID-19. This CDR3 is CASKQRGDYNEQFF. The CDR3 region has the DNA TGCGCCAGCAAACAGCGGGGGGACTACAATGAGCAGTTCTTC.